This T cell receptor (beta chain) is from a study of beta chain features in type 1 diabetes. Study in general: The study found patients and healthy donors alike in age, gender and cell yields.

This clone was seen more than once but under ten times. Its target is unknown. TCRB transcripts that were expressed got sequenced, as all of the isolated RNA had been reverse transcribed. Measured with immunoSEQ multiplex PCR; TCRdb has only the in-frame clones, and not every one. The repertoire includes 400,000 or so clones, around an eighth of them detected once, and around 0.01% sits in the top ten. V shed 5 bases, J shed 3 bases, and the junction held 4 bases outside the gene matches. The CDR3 runs to 15 residues. Looked up from germline, CDR1 is SEHNR and CDR2 is FQNEAQ (reference sequence). Study-wide results and caveats: Healthy donors had naive, central memory and Treg TCRB repertoires that appeared less similar than those seen among patients. When Type 1 diabetes patients were examined, their TCRB CDR3s proved moderately but significantly shorter in all four CD4+ subsets.

The clonotype originates from a woman aged 18-35 years with type 1 diabetes. The chain has TRBV7-9 and TRBJ2-2; TRBD2 matches at 9 bases. The specimen sequenced was naive CD4+ T cells from blood. The CDR3 DNA sequence: TGTGCCAGCAGCGGAACTAGCGGGTACACCGGGGAGCTGTTTTTT. The encoded protein is CASSGTSGYTGELFF.